The text below deals with one TCR beta chain. This sample was taken from a study of Tregs in tolerant kidney transplant recipients. Assay used: immunoSEQ multiplex PCR; TCRdb lists only in-frame clones, some missing. The data show 95,000 to 120,000 clones, around 90% seen once. The receptor was isolated from a human donor who received a combined kidney and bone marrow transplant. The sample consisted of CD4+ T cells from blood, taken before the transplant.

The CDR3 loop is CASTLSTGTNQPQHF. CDR3 bases: TGTGCCAGCACCCTTTCGACAGGGACCAATCAGCCCCAGCATTTT. The rearrangement links TRBV7-2 to TRBJ1-5, with 7 positions matching TRBD1. The CDR3 runs to 15 residues. V shed 7 bases and J 3 bases; nucleotides not matched to a gene: 9. Germline V gene lookup returns CDR1 SGHTA and CDR2 FQGNSA.